This passage covers 14 T cell receptor beta chains from one sample sequenced in a study of T cells expressing NK-cell markers (dated by TCRdb to the early 2020s). The library was prepared using 5' RACE. The run used an Illumina HiSeq 2000. Each entry corresponds to one CDR3 protein sequence from reads that TCRdb reprocessed, and DNA is not given. The sample's clone listing holds fewer than 400,000 distinct CDR3 sequences. The biggest ten clones account for around 10% of the sample. What was sequenced was blood T cells: a sorted CD56 or NKG2C T cell subset, CD4+ or CD8+ T cells, or bulk PBMC T cells (not recorded which). The receptors here all came from a woman aged 50 to 60 in good health. Donor details come from another sample of the same person, matched by shared clones.

V is TRBV11-2 and J is TRBJ2-5; TCRdb picks TRBD1, but there is no DNA to check that call. This CDR3 region has 15 residues. Germline V gene sequence: CDR1 SGHAT, CDR2 FQNNGV. CDR3 sequence reads: CASSLEGQVWETQYF.

The rearrangement links TRBV20-1 to TRBJ2-2; the TRBD1 assignment by TCRdb is unverifiable without DNA. Germline CDR1 and CDR2: DFQATT and SNEGSKA (reference sequence). CDR3 length: 16 residues. The CDR3 is CSARRGAGVVGGELFF.

The chain couples TRBV9 to TRBJ2-1; TCRdb returns TRBD1, unconfirmable since there is no DNA. The CDR3 spans 16 residues. Germline lookup yields CDR1 SGDLS and CDR2 YYNGEE. CDR3 sequence: CASSVGPDRVGNEQFF.

The chain employs TRBV15 and TRBJ2-1; the D call from TCRdb, TRBD1, cannot be confirmed without DNA. Germline lookup yields CDR1 LNHNV and CDR2 YYDKDF (reference sequence). This CDR3 comprises 15 residues. The CDR3 here is CATSRVQGVANEQFF.

The rearrangement links TRBV10-3 to TRBJ1-5. CDR3 length: 15 amino acids. Germline CDR1 reads ENHRY; CDR2 reads SYGVKD. CDR3: CAISGSLGPNQPQHF.

V is TRBV14 and J is TRBJ2-2. The CDR3 extends over 12 amino acids. CDR1 is SGHDN and CDR2 is FVKESK in the germline V gene. The CDR3 loop reads CASNSNTGELFF.

The J gene is TRBJ2-5, the V gene TRBV20-1; TCRdb returns TRBD1, unconfirmable since there is no DNA. The CDR3 contains 14 residues. Germline V gene sequence: CDR1 DFQATT, CDR2 SNEGSKA (reference sequence). CDR3 sequence reads: CSAPPRGAPETQYF.

The CDR3 loop reads CASGRREPYNEQFF. The V and J genes are TRBV5-1 and TRBJ2-1; without DNA, the TCRdb call of TRBD1 cannot be checked. From germline, CDR1 is SGHRS and CDR2 YFSETQ. The CDR3 loop spans 14 amino acids.

This sequence joins TRBV7-9 and TRBJ2-5. The CDR3 totals 12 residues. Per the germline V gene, CDR1 is SEHNR and CDR2 is FQNEAQ (reference sequence). The chain's CDR3 is CASSFTGETQYF.

The chain's CDR3 is CASSGRGAGNEKLFF. The chain joins TRBV5-6 to TRBJ1-4; the TRBD1 assignment by TCRdb is unverifiable without DNA. The germline V gene has CDR1 SGHDT and CDR2 YYEEEE. The CDR3 runs 15 residues.

The chain is built from TRBV10-3 and TRBJ2-5; TCRdb lists TRBD1, though no DNA is available to test this call. Germline V lookup: CDR1 ENHRY, CDR2 SYGVKD. The CDR3 is 13 residues long. CDR3 region: CALRAGLQETQYF.

This rearrangement joins TRBV10-2 to TRBJ2-7. Per germline, CDR1 WSHSY and CDR2 SAAADI. CDR3 length: 12 amino acids. The CDR3: CASSLTNLEQYF.

The chain is built from TRBV7-3 and TRBJ2-3; lacking DNA, the TRBD1 call made by TCRdb goes unchecked. This CDR3 contains 16 residues. From germline, CDR1 is SGHTA and CDR2 FQGTGA. CDR3 in amino acids: CASSGGPGAQEGTQYF.

The genes are TRBV5-1 and TRBJ2-5; the D gene TCRdb calls, TRBD1, cannot be checked with no DNA. CDR3 size: 18 residues. Germline CDR1 is SGHRS and CDR2 is YFSETQ. CDR3 sequence: CASSLVLRSARGEETQYF.